This is a list of T cell receptor beta chains from one sample in a study of T cell repertoires in cytomegalovirus infection. Each CDR3 protein is one row after TCRdb ran MiXCR on the reads. The sample holds some 300,000 distinct CDR3 sequences, roughly a tenth seen once. Sequenced input: PBMCs. The receptors were sampled from a human donor in good health (CMV status not recorded). Some clones in this sample may be carry-over from other donors' samples. Each CDR3 is given with its conserved first and last residue. The D gene is left open where the match is weak. Not every row has a clone size; where given, it reads once, few, many or a size class.

>TRBD1|few|TRBJ2-7|TRBV29-1
CSVEENTGALYEQYF
TGCAGCGTTGAAGAGAACACAGGGGCGCTCTACGAGCAGTACTTC
>.|many|TRBJ2-2|TRBV4-3
CASSQGLNGELFF
TGCGCCAGCAGCCAAGGACTGAACGGGGAGCTGTTTTTT
>.|.|TRBJ2-3|TRBV6-4
CTSSDGPGSTDTQYF
TGTACCAGCAGTGACGGACCGGGCAGCACAGATACGCAGTATTTT
>.|.|TRBJ2-3|TRBV7-8
CASSLGITFADTQYF
TGTGCCAGCAGCTTAGGAATAACTTTCGCAGATACGCAGTATTTT
>.|many|TRBJ2-7|TRBV7-2
CASSLEGLAYEQYF
TGTGCCAGCAGCTTAGAGGGGCTAGCCTACGAGCAGTACTTC
>.|many|TRBJ2-3|TRBV10-3
CAIRAGTPRSRADTQYF
TGTGCCATCAGGGCCGGGACCCCCCGTAGTCGCGCAGATACGCAGTATTTT
>.|.|TRBJ1-6|TRBV7-9
CASSLQGYNSPLHF
TGTGCCAGCAGCTTACAGGGTTACAATTCACCCCTCCACTTT
>.|.|TRBJ2-7|TRBV14
CASSQDGDSNEQYF
TGTGCCAGCAGCCAAGACGGGGATTCCAACGAGCAGTACTTC
>TRBD1|many|TRBJ2-1|TRBV6-2/TRBV6-3
CASSRRGSSYNEQFF
TGTGCCAGCAGCCGCAGGGGGAGCTCCTACAATGAGCAGTTCTTC
>TRBD2|.|TRBJ2-7|TRBV20-1
CSAERISGGHEQYF
TGCAGTGCGGAAAGGATTAGCGGGGGCCACGAGCAGTACTTC
>TRBD1|few|TRBJ2-1|TRBV7-2
CASRSGGRTEQFF
TGTGCCAGCAGATCAGGGGGTCGGACAGAGCAGTTCTTC
>TRBD1|.|TRBJ1-2|TRBV6-2/TRBV6-3
CASSYTNLGQGNGYTF
TGTGCCAGCAGTTACACCAACCTCGGACAGGGGAATGGCTACACCTTC
>.|many|TRBJ2-1|TRBV12-5
CASAPPRGDLYNEQFF
TGTGCTAGTGCCCCCCCGAGGGGGGACCTTTACAATGAGCAGTTCTTC